The present entry profiles one T cell receptor beta chain with its context. Its target is unknown. Generated by immunoSEQ multiplex PCR, the TCRdb table keeps only in-frame clones and is missing some. This repertoire shows hundreds of thousands of clones, 80% to 90% found once; its top ten account for roughly 2.5%. Treatment described: 19 received Ad26.COV2.S at low or high dose, single or two shots; 5 received placebo; per-sample allocation not given. The samples were gathered on day 63 after the first injection of vaccine or placebo. The data stem from a study of Ad26.COV2.S vaccination and SARS-CoV-2 variants. Study summary: Enrolled in COV1001, the donor was in the Ad26.COV2.S trial arm, which received the vaccine.

The CDR3 extends over 15 amino acids. The germline V gene has CDR1 SQVTM and CDR2 ANQGSEA. V shed 1 base and J shed 8 bases, with 18 bases lying between them. Study conclusions and caveats: People who got the vaccine had more spike-specific TCR breadth than people who got placebo. Vaccinees and placebo recipients showed similar non-spike TCR breadth.

The chain carries TRBV29-1 and TRBJ2-4; either TRBD1 or TRBD2 may supply D (5 bases each). This receptor was taken from a person aged 18 to 65 who received the Ad26.COV2.S COVID-19 vaccine or a placebo. The sample consisted of peripheral blood, taken in a trial of Ad26.COV2.S vaccine versus placebo. CDR3 sequence (DNA): TGCAGCGTTGAAGCCGCCGGGACGGATTGGGACATTCAGTACTTC. Residues: CSVEAAGTDWDIQYF.